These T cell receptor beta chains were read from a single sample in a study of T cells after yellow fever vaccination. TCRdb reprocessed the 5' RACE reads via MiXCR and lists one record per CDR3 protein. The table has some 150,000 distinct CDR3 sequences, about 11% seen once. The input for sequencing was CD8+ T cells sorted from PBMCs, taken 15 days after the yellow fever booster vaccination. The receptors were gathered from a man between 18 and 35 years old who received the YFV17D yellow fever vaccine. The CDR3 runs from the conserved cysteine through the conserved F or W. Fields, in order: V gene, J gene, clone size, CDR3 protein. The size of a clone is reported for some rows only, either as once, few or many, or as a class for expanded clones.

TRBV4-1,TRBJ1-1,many,CASSQYHRVSNTEAFF
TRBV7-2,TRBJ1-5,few,CASSLGDSGNQPQHF
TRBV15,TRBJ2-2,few,CATGEDREHTGELFF
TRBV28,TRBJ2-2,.,CASSLGGPGRGYTGELFF
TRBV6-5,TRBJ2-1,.,CASSYSGGLEQFF
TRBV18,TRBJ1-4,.,CASSPPGQGFEKLFF
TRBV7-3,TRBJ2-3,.,CASSQFGGTTDTQYF
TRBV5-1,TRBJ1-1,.,CASSLVGGQIAEAFF
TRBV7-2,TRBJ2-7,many,CASSGTSGAIYGQYF
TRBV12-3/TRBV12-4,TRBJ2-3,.,CASSFEAGKGTDTQYF
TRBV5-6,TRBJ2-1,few,CASSLGWEQFF
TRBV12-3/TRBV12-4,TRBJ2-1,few,CASSSAGTSGGRDEQFF
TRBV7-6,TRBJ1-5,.,CASSSANAQPQHF
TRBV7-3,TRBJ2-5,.,CASSPGGPRQETQYF
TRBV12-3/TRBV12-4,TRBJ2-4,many,CASSTLAGGLGKNIQYF
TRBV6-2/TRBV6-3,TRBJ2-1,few,CASSYSPGTFSYNEQFF
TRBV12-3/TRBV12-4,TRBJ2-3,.,CASSSHVGGPTDTQYF
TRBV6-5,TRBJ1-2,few,CASSYSGETDGYTF
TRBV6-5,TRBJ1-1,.,CASSYMGRRTEAFF
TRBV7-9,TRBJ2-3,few,CASSFPLATDTQYF
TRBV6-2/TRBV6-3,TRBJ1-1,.,CASSYGVYGAEAFF
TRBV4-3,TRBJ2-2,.,CASSQGTGLFHAGELFF
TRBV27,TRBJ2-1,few,CASGESSRPRNEQFF
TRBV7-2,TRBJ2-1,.,CASTLGFGGYNEQFF
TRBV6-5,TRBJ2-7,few,CASSYTGTATSYEQYF
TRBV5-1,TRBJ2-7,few,CASSGGTSAYEQYF
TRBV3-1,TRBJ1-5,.,CASSQEGDGSGGQPQHF
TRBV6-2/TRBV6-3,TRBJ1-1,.,CATDRPAGTEAFF
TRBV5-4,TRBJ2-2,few,CASSPDRVTGELFF
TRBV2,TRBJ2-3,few,CASSAYRGPTDTQYF
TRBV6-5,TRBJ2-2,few,CASSRGTETGELFF
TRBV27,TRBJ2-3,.,CASSFWDERRDTQYF
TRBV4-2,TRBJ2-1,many,CASSQDLTPWNEQFF
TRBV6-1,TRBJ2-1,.,CASSEERSSYNEQFF
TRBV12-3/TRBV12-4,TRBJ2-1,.,CASSPGTGFLDEQFF
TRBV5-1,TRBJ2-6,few,CASSWSEAGANVLTF
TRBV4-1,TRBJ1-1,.,CASSQPEGTEAFF
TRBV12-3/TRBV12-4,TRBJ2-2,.,CASSPSEWSTGELFF
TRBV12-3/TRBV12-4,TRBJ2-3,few,CASSLGSGGDTQYF
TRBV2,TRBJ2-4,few,CASSEFPPSAKNIQYF
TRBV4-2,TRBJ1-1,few,CASSQDNLFFAEAFF